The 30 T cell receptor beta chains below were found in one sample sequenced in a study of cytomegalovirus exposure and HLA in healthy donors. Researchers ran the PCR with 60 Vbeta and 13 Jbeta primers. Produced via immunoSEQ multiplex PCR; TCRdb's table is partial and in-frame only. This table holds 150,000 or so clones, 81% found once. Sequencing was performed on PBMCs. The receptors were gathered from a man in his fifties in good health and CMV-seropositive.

CDR3 in DNA: TGTGCCAGCTCACCCCCCAGGGAAGGTTATGGCTACACCTTC. Amino acid sequence: CASSPPREGYGYTF. The gene calls are TRBV18 and TRBJ1-2, with D perhaps matching TRBD1 (5 bases). Germline CDR1 reads KGHSH; CDR2 reads LQKENI. The CDR3 runs to 14 residues. Trimming took 3 bases from V and 5 from J, leaving 13 bases between them.

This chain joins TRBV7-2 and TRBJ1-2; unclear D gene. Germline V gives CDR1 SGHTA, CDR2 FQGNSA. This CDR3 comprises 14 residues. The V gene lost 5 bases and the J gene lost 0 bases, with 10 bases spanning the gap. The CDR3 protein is CASSPHGANYGYTF. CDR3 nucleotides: TGTGCCAGCAGCCCCCACGGGGCTAACTATGGCTACACCTTC.

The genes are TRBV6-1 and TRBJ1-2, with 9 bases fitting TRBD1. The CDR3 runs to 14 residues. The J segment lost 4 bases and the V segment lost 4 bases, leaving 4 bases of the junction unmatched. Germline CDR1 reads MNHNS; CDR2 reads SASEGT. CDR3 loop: CASSARTGAYGYTF. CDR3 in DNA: TGTGCCAGCAGTGCCAGGACAGGGGCCTATGGCTACACCTTC.

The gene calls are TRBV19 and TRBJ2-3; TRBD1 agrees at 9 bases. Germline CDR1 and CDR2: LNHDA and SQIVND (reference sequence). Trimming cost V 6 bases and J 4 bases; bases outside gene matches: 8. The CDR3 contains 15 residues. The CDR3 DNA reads TGTGCCAGTAGGGGAGGGACAGGGTTGGCAGATACGCAGTATTTT. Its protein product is CASRGGTGLADTQYF. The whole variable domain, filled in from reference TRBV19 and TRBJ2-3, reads DGGITQSPKYLFRKEGQNVTLSCEQNLNHDAMYWYRQDPGQGLRLIYYSQIVNDFQKGDIAEGYSVSREKKESFPLTVTSAQKNPTAFYLCASRGGTGLADTQYFGPGTRLTVL.

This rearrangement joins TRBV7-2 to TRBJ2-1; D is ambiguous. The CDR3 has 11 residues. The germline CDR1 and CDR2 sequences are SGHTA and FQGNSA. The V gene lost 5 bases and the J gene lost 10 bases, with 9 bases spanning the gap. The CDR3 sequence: CASSRIGEQFF. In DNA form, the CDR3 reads TGTGCCAGCAGCAGAATCGGGGAGCAGTTCTTC.

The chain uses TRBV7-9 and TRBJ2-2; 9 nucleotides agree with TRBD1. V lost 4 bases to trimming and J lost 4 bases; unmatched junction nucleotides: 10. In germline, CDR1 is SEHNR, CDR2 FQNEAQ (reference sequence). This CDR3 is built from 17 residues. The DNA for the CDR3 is TGTGCCAGCAGCTCCCCTACCGGGACAGGGTTCACCGGGGAGCTGTTTTTT. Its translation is CASSSPTGTGFTGELFF.

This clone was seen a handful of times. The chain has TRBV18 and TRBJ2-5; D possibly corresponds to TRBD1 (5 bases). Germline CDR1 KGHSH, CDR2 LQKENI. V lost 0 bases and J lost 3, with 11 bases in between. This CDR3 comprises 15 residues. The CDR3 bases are TGTGCCAGCTCACCACCGGAGCAGGGTAAAGAGACCCAGTACTTC. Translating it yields CASSPPEQGKETQYF.

The CDR3 DNA is TGTGCCAGCAGCCCTTCCTTAGCGGGAGGGCAAGAGACCCAGTACTTC. Protein: CASSPSLAGGQETQYF. The genes are TRBV4-2 and TRBJ2-5; 11 nucleotides line up with TRBD2. With V trimmed by 4 bases and J by 2 bases, 6 bases remained unmatched. The CDR3 runs to 16 residues. Germline CDR1 and CDR2: LGHNA and YNFKEQ.

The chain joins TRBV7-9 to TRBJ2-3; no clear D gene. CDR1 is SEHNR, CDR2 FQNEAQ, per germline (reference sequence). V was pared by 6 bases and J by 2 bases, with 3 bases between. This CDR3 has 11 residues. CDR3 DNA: TGTGCCAGCAGGTACACAGATACGCAGTATTTT. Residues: CASRYTDTQYF.

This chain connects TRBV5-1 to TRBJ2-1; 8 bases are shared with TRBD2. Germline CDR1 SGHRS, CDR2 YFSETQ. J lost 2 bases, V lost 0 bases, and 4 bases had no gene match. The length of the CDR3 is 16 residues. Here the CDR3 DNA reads TGCGCCAGCAGCTTGGTAGCGGGGTTTACCTACAATGAGCAGTTCTTC. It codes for CASSLVAGFTYNEQFF.

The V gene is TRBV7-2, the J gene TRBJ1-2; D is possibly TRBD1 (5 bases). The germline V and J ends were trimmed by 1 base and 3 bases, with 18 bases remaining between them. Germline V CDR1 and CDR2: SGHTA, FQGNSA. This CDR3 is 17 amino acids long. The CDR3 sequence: CASSLESRGSPYYGYTF. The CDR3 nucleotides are TGTGCCAGCAGCTTAGAGAGTAGGGGCAGTCCGTACTATGGCTACACCTTC.

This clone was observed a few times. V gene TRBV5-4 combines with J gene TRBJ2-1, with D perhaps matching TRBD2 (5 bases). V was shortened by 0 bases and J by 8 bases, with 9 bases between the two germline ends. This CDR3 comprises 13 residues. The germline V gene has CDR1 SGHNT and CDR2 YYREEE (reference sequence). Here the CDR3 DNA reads TGTGCCAGCAGCTTGGTGTCTAGCCATGAGCAGTTCTTC. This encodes CASSLVSSHEQFF.

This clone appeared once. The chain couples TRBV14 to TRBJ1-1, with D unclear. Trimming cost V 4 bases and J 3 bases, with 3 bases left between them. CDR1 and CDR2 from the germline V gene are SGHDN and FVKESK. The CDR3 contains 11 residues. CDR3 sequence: CASSPDTEAFF. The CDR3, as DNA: TGTGCCAGCAGCCCTGACACTGAAGCTTTCTTT.

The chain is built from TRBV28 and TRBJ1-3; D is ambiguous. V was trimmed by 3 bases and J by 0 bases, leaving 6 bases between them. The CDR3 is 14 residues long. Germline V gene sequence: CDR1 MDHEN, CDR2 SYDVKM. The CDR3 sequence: CASSFVYSGNTIYF. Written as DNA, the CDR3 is TGTGCCAGCAGTTTCGTCTACTCTGGAAACACCATATATTTT.

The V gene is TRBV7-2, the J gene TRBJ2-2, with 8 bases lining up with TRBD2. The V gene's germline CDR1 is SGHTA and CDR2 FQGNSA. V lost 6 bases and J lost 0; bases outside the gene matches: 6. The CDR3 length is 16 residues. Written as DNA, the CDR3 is TGTGCCAGCAGTCCTAGCGGGCCTACGAACACCGGGGAGCTGTTTTTT. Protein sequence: CASSPSGPTNTGELFF.

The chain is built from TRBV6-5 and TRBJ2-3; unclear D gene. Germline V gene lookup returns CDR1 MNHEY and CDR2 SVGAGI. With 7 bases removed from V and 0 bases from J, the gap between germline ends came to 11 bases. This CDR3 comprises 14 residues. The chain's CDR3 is CASKTYPSTDTQYF. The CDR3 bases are TGTGCCAGCAAAACCTACCCAAGCACAGATACGCAGTATTTT.

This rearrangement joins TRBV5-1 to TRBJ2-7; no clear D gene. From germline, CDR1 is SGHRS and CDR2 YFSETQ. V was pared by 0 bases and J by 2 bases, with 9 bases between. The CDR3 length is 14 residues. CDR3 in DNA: TGCGCCAGCAGCTTGGTCCAGGAACCCTACGAGCAGTACTTC. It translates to CASSLVQEPYEQYF.

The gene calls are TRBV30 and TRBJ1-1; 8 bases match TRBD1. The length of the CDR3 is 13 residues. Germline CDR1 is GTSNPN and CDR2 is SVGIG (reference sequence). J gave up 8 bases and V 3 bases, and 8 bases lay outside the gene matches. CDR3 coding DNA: TGTGCCTGGAGAGAGGACAGGGTTTCGGAAGCTTTCTTT. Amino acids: CAWREDRVSEAFF.

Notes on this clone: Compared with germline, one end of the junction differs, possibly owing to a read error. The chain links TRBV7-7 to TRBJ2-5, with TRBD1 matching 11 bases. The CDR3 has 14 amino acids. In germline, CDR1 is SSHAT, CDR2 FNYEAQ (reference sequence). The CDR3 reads CASSPDRGRETQYF. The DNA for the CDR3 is TGTGCTAGCAGCCCGGACAGGGGGCGTGAGACCCAGTACTTC.

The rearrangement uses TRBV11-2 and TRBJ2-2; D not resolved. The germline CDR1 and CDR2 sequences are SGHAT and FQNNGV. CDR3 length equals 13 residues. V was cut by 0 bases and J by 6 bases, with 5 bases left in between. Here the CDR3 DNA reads TGTGCCAGCAGCTTAGATCGGGCCGGGGAGCTGTTTTTT. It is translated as CASSLDRAGELFF.

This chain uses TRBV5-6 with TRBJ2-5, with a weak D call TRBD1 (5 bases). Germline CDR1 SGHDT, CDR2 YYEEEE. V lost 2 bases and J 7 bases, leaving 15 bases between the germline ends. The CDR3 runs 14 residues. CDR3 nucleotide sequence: TGTGCCAGCAGCTTAACAGGACCCGGTCTGACCCAGTACTTC. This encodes CASSLTGPGLTQYF.

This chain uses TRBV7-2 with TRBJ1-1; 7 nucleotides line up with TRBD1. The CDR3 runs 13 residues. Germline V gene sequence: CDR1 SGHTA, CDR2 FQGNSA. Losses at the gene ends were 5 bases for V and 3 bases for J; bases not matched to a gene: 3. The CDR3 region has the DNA TGTGCCAGCAGCCCAACAGGGGACACTGAAGCTTTCTTT. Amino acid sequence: CASSPTGDTEAFF. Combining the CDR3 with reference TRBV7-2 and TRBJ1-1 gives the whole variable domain GAGVSQSPSNKVTEKGKDVELRCDPISGHTALYWYRQSLGQGLEFLIYFQGNSAPDKSGLPSDRFSAERTGGSVSTLTIQRTQQEDSAVYLCASSPTGDTEAFFGQGTRLTVV.

CDR3: CASSRGGLSTDTQYF. The CDR3, as DNA: TGCGCCAGCAGCCGAGGGGGACTATCGACAGATACGCAGTATTTT. This chain joins TRBV4-3 and TRBJ2-3; weak D call: TRBD2 (7 bases). The CDR3 has 15 amino acids. Trimming took off 4 bases at V and 3 bases at J, with 14 bases between the two ends. Germline V gene lookup returns CDR1 LGHNA and CDR2 YSLEER.

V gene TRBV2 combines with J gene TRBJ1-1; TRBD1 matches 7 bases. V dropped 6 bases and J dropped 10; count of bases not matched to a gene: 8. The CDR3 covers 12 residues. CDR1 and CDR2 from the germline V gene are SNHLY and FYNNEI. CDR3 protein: CASSKDRVGAFF. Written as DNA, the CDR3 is TGTGCCAGCAGCAAAGACAGGGTTGGAGCTTTCTTT.

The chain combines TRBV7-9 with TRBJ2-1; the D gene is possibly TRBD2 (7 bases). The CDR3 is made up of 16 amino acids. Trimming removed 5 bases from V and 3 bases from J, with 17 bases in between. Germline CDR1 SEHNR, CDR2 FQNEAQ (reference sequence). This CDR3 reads CASSRGTGGSYNEQFF. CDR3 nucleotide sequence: TGTGCCAGCAGCCGAGGAACGGGGGGCAGCTACAATGAGCAGTTCTTC.

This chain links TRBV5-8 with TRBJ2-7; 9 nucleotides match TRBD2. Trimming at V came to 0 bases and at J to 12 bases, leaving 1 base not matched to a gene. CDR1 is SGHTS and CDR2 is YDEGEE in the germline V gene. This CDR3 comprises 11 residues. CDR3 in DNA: TGTGCCAGCAGCTTGGTGGGACTAGCGTACTTC. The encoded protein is CASSLVGLAYF.

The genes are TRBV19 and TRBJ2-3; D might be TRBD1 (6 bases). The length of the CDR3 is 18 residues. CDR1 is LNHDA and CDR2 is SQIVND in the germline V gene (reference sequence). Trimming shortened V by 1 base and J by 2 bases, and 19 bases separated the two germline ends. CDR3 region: CASSIANQGLPSTDTQYF. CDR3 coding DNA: TGTGCCAGTAGTATAGCCAATCAGGGGCTACCCTCCACAGATACGCAGTATTTT. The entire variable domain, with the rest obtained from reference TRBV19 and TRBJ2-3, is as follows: DGGITQSPKYLFRKEGQNVTLSCEQNLNHDAMYWYRQDPGQGLRLIYYSQIVNDFQKGDIAEGYSVSREKKESFPLTVTSAQKNPTAFYLCASSIANQGLPSTDTQYFGPGTRLTVL.

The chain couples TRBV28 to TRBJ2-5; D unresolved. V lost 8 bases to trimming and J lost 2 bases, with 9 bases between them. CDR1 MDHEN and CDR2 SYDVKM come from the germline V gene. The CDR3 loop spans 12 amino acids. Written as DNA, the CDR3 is TGTGCCAGCGCCGTAGCTCAAGAGACCCAGTACTTC. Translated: CASAVAQETQYF.

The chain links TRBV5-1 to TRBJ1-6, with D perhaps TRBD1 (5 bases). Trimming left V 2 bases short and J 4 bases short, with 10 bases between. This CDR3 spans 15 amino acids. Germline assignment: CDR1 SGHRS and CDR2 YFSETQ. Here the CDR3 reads CASSLTQGYNSPLHF. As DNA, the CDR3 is TGCGCCAGCAGCTTAACGCAGGGTTATAATTCACCCCTCCACTTT.

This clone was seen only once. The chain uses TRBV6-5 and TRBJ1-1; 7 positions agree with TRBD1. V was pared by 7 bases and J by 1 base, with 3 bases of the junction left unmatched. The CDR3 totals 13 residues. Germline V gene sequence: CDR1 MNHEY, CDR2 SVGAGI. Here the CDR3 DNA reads TGTGCCAGCACCCCAGGGGGGAACACTGAAGCTTTCTTT. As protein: CASTPGGNTEAFF.